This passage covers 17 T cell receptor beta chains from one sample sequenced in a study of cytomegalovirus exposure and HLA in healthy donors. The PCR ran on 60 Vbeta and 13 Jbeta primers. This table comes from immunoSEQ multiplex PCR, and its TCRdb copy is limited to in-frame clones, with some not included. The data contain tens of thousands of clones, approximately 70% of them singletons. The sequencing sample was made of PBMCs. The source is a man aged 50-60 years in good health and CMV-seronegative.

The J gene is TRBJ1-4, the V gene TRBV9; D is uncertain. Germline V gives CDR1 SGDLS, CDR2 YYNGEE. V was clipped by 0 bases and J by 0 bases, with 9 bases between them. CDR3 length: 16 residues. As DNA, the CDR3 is TGTGCCAGCAGCGTAGCTGTCTATTCAACTAATGAAAAACTGTTTTTT. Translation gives CASSVAVYSTNEKLFF.

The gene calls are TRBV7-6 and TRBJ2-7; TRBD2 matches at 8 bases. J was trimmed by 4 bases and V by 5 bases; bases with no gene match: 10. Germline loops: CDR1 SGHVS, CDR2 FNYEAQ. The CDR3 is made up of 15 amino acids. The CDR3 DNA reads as TGTGCCAGCAGCCCTCTTGGGGGCGGGGGGTACGAGCAGTACTTC. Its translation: CASSPLGGGGYEQYF.

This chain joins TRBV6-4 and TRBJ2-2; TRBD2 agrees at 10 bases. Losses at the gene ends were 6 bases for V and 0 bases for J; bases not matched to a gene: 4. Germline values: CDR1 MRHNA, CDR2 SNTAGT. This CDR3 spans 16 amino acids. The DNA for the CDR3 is TGTGCCAGCAGAATACTAGCGGGGACGAACACCGGGGAGCTGTTTTTT. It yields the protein CASRILAGTNTGELFF.

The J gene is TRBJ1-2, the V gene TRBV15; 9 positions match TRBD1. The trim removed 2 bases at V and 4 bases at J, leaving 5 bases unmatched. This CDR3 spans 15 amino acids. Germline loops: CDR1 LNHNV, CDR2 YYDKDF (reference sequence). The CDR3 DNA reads TGTGCCACCAGCAGAACCGGGACAGGGACCTATGGCTACACCTTC. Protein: CATSRTGTGTYGYTF. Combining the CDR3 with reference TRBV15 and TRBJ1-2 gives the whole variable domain DAMVIQNPRYQVTQFGKPVTLSCSQTLNHNVMYWYQQKSSQAPKLLFHYYDKDFNNEADTPDNFQSRRPNTSFCFLDIRSPGLGDTAMYLCATSRTGTGTYGYTFGSGTRLTVV.

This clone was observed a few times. Here the CDR3 reads CASSYNIGELFF. Written as DNA, the CDR3 is TGTGCCAGCAGTTACAACATAGGGGAGCTGTTTTTT. The V and J genes are TRBV6-5 and TRBJ2-2; D is ambiguous. This CDR3 comprises 12 residues. CDR1 MNHEY and CDR2 SVGAGI come from the germline V gene. The V gene lost 2 bases and the J gene lost 8 bases, with 6 bases spanning the gap.

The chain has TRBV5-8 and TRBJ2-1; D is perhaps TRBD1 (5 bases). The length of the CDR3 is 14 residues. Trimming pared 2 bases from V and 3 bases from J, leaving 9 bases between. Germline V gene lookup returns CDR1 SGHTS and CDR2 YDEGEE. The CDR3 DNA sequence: TGTGCCAGCAGCTTTAACAGGAACTACAATGAGCAGTTCTTC. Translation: CASSFNRNYNEQFF.

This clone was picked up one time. As DNA, the CDR3 is TGTGCCAGCAGTCAGGGTATTGTTAATTCACCCCTCCACTTT. Translating gives CASSQGIVNSPLHF. The V and J genes are TRBV6-1 and TRBJ1-6, with D possibly being TRBD1 (5 bases). The CDR3 sequence is 14 residues long. Trimming left V 5 bases short and J 6 bases short, with 11 bases between. CDR1 MNHNS and CDR2 SASEGT come from the germline V gene.

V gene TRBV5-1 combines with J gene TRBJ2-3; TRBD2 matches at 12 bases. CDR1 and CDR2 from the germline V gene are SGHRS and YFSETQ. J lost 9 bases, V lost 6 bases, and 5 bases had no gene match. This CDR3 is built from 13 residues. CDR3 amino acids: CASTSGLAGTQYF. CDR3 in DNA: TGCGCCAGCACCTCAGGACTAGCGGGGACGCAGTATTTT.

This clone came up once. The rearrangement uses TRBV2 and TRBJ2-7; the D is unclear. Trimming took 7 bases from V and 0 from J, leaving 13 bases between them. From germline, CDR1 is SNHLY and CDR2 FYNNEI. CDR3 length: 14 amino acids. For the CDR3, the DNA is TGTGCCAGCACCCTTTCGGTTAGCTCCTACGAGCAGTACTTC. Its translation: CASTLSVSSYEQYF.

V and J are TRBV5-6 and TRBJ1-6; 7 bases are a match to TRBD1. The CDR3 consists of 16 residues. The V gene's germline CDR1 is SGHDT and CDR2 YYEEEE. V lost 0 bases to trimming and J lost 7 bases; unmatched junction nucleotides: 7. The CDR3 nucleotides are TGTGCCAGCAGCTTGGGAGAGACAGGGAGGAATTCACCCCTCCACTTT. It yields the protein CASSLGETGRNSPLHF.

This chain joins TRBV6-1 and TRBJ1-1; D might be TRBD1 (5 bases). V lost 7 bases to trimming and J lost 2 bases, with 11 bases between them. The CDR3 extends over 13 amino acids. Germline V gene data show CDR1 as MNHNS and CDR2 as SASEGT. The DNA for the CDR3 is TGTGCCAGCAACCGGGGGGGAAACACTGAAGCTTTCTTT. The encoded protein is CASNRGGNTEAFF.

The CDR3 region has the DNA TGTGCCACCAGCAGAGATCGGACAGGGGGCCTAGGAGGCTACACCTTC. Translated, it gives CATSRDRTGGLGGYTF. The genes are TRBV15 and TRBJ1-2; 11 bases agree with TRBD1. After removal of 0 bases from V and 8 bases from J, the junction contained 8 bases not matched to a gene. This CDR3 is built from 16 residues. CDR1 LNHNV and CDR2 YYDKDF come from the germline V gene (reference sequence).

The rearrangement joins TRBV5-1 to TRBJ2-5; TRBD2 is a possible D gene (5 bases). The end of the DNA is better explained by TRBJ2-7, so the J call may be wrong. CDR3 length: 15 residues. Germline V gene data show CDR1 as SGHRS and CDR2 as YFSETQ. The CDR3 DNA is TGCGCCAGCAGCTTGGTTTCCGGGAACTCCTACGAGCAGTACTTC. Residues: CASSLVSGNSYEQYF.

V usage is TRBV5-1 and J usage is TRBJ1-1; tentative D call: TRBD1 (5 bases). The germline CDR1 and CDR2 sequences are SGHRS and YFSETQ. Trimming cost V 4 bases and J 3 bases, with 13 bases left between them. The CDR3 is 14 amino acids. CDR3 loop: CASSPLGGHTEAFF. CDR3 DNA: TGCGCCAGCAGCCCCTTGGGGGGACACACTGAAGCTTTCTTT.

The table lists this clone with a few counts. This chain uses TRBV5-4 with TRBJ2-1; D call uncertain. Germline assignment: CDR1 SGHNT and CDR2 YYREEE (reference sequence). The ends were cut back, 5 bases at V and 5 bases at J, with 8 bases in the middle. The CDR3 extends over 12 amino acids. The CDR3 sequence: CASSDGDNEQFF. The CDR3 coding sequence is TGTGCCAGCAGTGACGGAGACAATGAGCAGTTCTTC.

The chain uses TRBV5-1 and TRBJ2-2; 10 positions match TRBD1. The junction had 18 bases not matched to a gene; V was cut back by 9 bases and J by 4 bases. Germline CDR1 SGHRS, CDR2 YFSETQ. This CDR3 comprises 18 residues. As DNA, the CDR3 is TGCGCCACCCAACAAGGGACAGGGGAATTTTGGGGCACCGGGGAGCTGTTTTTT. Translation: CATQQGTGEFWGTGELFF.

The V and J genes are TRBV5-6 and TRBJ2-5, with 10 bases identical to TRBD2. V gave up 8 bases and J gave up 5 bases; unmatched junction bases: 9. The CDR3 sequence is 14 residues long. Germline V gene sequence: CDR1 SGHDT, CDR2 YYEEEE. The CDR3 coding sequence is TGTGCCAGTTCTAGCGGGGGCATCACGGAGACCCAGTACTTC. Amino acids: CASSSGGITETQYF.